This TCR beta chain was captured by sequencing in a study of blood T cells in healthy people across ages. Study findings and constraints: Leaving the PBMCs unsorted stopped any conclusive comparison of naive versus antigen-experienced cells. Long-lived and aged donors differed, with more naive CD4+ cells and higher diversity in the long-lived.

V was pared by 0 bases and J by 5 bases, with 5 bases of the junction left unmatched. The CDR3 runs 15 residues. Germline V gives CDR1 MGHRA, CDR2 YSYEKL. In the case of this clonotype: Its antigen is as yet unknown.

A sample-barcoded 5' primer and a J-beta primer mix were used in a second PCR of about 6 to 12 cycles. Every individual sample yielded 2.5 million or more paired-end reads (each containing CDR3). Each CDR3 protein gets one entry after TCRdb re-called the 5' RACE reads with MiXCR. Of roughly 1.6 million distinct CDR3 sequences in the sample, 34% were seen once. This receptor was taken from a woman younger than 45 in good health. The chain carries TRBV4-1 and TRBJ2-5, with 8 bases matching TRBD2. Input material: blood. The CDR3 DNA sequence: TGCGCCAGCAGCCAAGATGCGGGGGGCATGGAGACCCAGTACTTC. Its protein product is CASSQDAGGMETQYF.